A selection of T cell receptor beta chains follows, all from one sample in a study of blood T cell repertoires in COVID-19. Measured with immunoSEQ multiplex PCR; TCRdb has only the in-frame clones, and not every one. Here the sample spans approximately 300,000 clones, approximately 90% being singletons. The sequencing sample was made of peripheral blood. Every receptor here comes from a man aged 35-49 years with acute or convalescent COVID-19. Both conserved end residues are part of each CDR3. The D gene is left open where the match is weak. Not all rows give a size; the values are once, few, many and, for expanded clones, a class.

V gene	clone size	D gene	J gene	CDR3 DNA	CDR3 protein
TRBV7-6	.	TRBD2	TRBJ2-3	TGTGCCAGCAGCTCCGGGAGACTAGCGGGTTTCCCTAGCACAGATACGCAGTATTTT	CASSSGRLAGFPSTDTQYF
TRBV24-1	.	.	TRBJ2-1	TGTGCCACCAGTGATTTGATGGGGACACACCTACCCTACAATGAGCAGTTCTTC	CATSDLMGTHLPYNEQFF
TRBV6-6	.	.	TRBJ1-6	TGTGCCAGCAGTTACTCCGGACAGTTAGGTATCACCCTCCACTTT	CASSYSGQLGITLHF
TRBV5-1	once	.	TRBJ1-2	TGCGCCAGCAGCTTGGATACTTTAAGAGGGGGCTACACCTTC	CASSLDTLRGGYTF
TRBV5-1	.	TRBD1	TRBJ2-1	TGCGCCAGCAGCTCGGGACAGGGGGCGCAGGAGCAGTTCTTC	CASSSGQGAQEQFF
TRBV28	.	.	TRBJ1-1	TGTGCCAGCAGTTTGATCTCGGGGAGTGGCGACACTGAAGCTTTCTTT	CASSLISGSGDTEAFF
TRBV5-1	.	TRBD1	TRBJ2-7	TGCGCCAGCAGCCAGGACAGGGGATCCTACGAGCAGTACTTC	CASSQDRGSYEQYF
TRBV19	.	.	TRBJ2-7	TGTGCCAGTAGCCCCAGGTACCGAAGCTCCTACGAGCAGTACTTC	CASSPRYRSSYEQYF
TRBV15	.	TRBD1	TRBJ2-3	TGTGCCACCAGCAAGGACAGGCTAGATACGCAGTATTTT	CATSKDRLDTQYF
TRBV12-5	.	.	TRBJ1-1	TGTGCTAGTGGTTTAGCGGACACTGAAGCTTTCTTT	CASGLADTEAFF
TRBV2	once	.	TRBJ1-1	TGTGCCAGCAGACCACGGGGGAAAAACACTGAAGCTTTCTTT	CASRPRGKNTEAFF
TRBV24-1	.	.	TRBJ1-6	TGTGCCACCAGTGACGGACAGTCATATAATTCACCCCTCCACTTT	CATSDGQSYNSPLHF
TRBV6-5	.	.	TRBJ1-1	TGTGCCAGCAGGAGGACAGAGAAGAACACTGAAGCTTTCTTT	CASRRTEKNTEAFF
TRBV24-1	.	TRBD1	TRBJ1-2	TGTGCCACCAGTGCCCCGGGACAGGGATACTATGGCTACACCTTC	CATSAPGQGYYGYTF
TRBV12-3/TRBV12-4	.	.	TRBJ1-5	TGTGCCAGCAGTCCGCGACTGAATCAGCCCCAGCATTTT	CASSPRLNQPQHF
TRBV27	.	TRBD1	TRBJ2-7	TGTGCCAGCAGGTCGACAGGGGGTATTTACGAGCAGTACTTC	CASRSTGGIYEQYF
TRBV10-2	.	TRBD2	TRBJ2-7	TGCGCCAGCAGAGGGACTAGCGGGGGCCGTAACTACGAGCAGTACTTC	CASRGTSGGRNYEQYF
TRBV18	few	TRBD2	TRBJ2-1	TGTGCCAGCTCACCGGGGGGGGAGGAGCAGTTCTTC	CASSPGGEEQFF
TRBV25-1	.	.	TRBJ2-1	TGTGCCAGCAGAGGACTCGACCCCTACAATGAGCAGTTCTTC	CASRGLDPYNEQFF
TRBV6-5	once	TRBD1	TRBJ1-5	TGTGCCAGCGGACAGGGACTGATTCAGCCCCAGCATTTT	CASGQGLIQPQHF
TRBV10-2	.	.	TRBJ1-5	TGCGCCAGCAGTGAGTCGGGAAGGGGGATGGCCCAGCATTTT	CASSESGRGMAQHF
TRBV5-1	.	.	TRBJ1-4	TGCGCCAGCAGCTCCGGTCCGAATGAAAAACTGTTTTTT	CASSSGPNEKLFF
TRBV5-4	.	.	TRBJ1-2	TGTGCCAGCAGCCCCCGGGACATGACCTGGGATGGCTACACCTTC	CASSPRDMTWDGYTF
TRBV19	.	.	TRBJ2-1	TGTGCCAGTAGTGAGACAGTGGCCTACAATGAGCAGTTCTTC	CASSETVAYNEQFF
TRBV19	.	.	TRBJ1-1	TGTGCCAGTAGTATAGACCTCCAGGGGCCTGAAGCTTTCTTT	CASSIDLQGPEAFF
TRBV18	.	.	TRBJ1-2	TGTGCCAGCTCACTTTCAACTAGTTTTGGCTACACCTTC	CASSLSTSFGYTF
TRBV24-1	.	TRBD1	TRBJ2-2	TGTGCCACCAGTGACCCGGGGGACAGGGGAACCGGGGAGCTGTTTTTT	CATSDPGDRGTGELFF
TRBV19	.	.	TRBJ2-5	TGTGCCAGTAGTACACAGACAGCAGAGACCCAGTACTTC	CASSTQTAETQYF
TRBV10-2	.	TRBD2	TRBJ2-2	TGCGCCAGCAGTCAAGCGGGAGATAACACCGGGGAGCTGTTTTTT	CASSQAGDNTGELFF
TRBV2	.	TRBD1	TRBJ1-5	TGTGCCAGCCGAGGGGGCAGGGTAATACCCCAGCATTTT	CASRGGRVIPQHF
TRBV3-1/TRBV3-2	.	.	TRBJ1-2	TGTGCCAGCACCAAAAATAACGGGGGGCTCGGCTACACCTTC	CASTKNNGGLGYTF
TRBV9	.	.	TRBJ1-1	TGTGCCAGCACCGGCAGGGCGAACACTGAAGCTTTCTTT	CASTGRANTEAFF
TRBV6-2/TRBV6-3	.	.	TRBJ1-2	TGTGCCAGCAGTACAACAGGGAAGGCCGACTATGGCTACACCTTC	CASSTTGKADYGYTF
TRBV5-6	.	TRBD1	TRBJ1-3	TGTGCCAGCAGCTCGACAGGGTTCTCTGGAAACACCATATATTTT	CASSSTGFSGNTIYF
TRBV5-6	.	TRBD1	TRBJ1-2	TGTGCCAGCAGCTTTGGACAGGGAGACGGCTACACCTTC	CASSFGQGDGYTF
TRBV7-8	.	.	TRBJ1-1	TGTGCCAGCAGAGGGGGGGGACGGAACACTGAAGCTTTCTTT	CASRGGGRNTEAFF
TRBV10-3	.	TRBD2	TRBJ2-1	TGTGCCATCAGTGACTCCCCCGGGACTAGCGTCGATGAGCAGTTCTTC	CAISDSPGTSVDEQFF
TRBV5-1	.	.	TRBJ2-2	TGCGCCAGCAGCTTGGAAGAGGTGAACGGGGAGCTGTTTTTT	CASSLEEVNGELFF
TRBV4-1	.	.	TRBJ1-5	TGCGCCAGCAGCCAAGTTGGGGGGGGGAATCAGCCCCAGCATTTT	CASSQVGGGNQPQHF
TRBV2	.	.	TRBJ1-4	TGTGCCAGCAGTGAAGGGCCGACTAATGAAAAACTGTTTTTT	CASSEGPTNEKLFF
TRBV5-4	.	.	TRBJ2-2	TGTGCCAGCAGCTTGGAGAGAGGGCTAAACACCGGGGAGCTGTTTTTT	CASSLERGLNTGELFF
TRBV2	.	TRBD1	TRBJ1-1	TGTGCCAGCAGGGGACAGGGTCACACTGAAGCTTTCTTT	CASRGQGHTEAFF
TRBV5-1	.	TRBD1	TRBJ1-4	TGCGCCAGCAGCTTGCAGGGGGCAGGAGAAAAACTGTTTTTT	CASSLQGAGEKLFF
TRBV9	.	.	TRBJ2-7	TGTGCCAGCAGCCCCTTCCCTAGTCTCTACGAGCAGTACTTC	CASSPFPSLYEQYF
TRBV11-2	.	TRBD2	TRBJ2-3	TGTGCCAGCAGCTTAGCTACCGGACTAGCGGGGTTCCGCACAGATACGCAGTATTTT	CASSLATGLAGFRTDTQYF
TRBV19	.	.	TRBJ1-2	TGTGCCAGTAGTCTTGACTACTATGGCTACACCTTC	CASSLDYYGYTF
TRBV6-1	.	.	TRBJ1-1	TGTGCCAGCAGTGAAGGGGCCCAAACCGGAGCTTTCTTT	CASSEGAQTGAFF
TRBV9	.	TRBD1	TRBJ1-2	TGTGCCAGCAGCGCCCGGGACAGGGGGAACTATGGCTACACCTTC	CASSARDRGNYGYTF
TRBV28	.	TRBD1	TRBJ2-1	TGTGCCAGCAGCCGGCAGGGGGTTAGTGAGCAGTTCTTC	CASSRQGVSEQFF
TRBV6-5	.	.	TRBJ2-7	TGTGCCAGCAGCAGGGCACGGGGGACCTACGAGCAGTACTTC	CASSRARGTYEQYF